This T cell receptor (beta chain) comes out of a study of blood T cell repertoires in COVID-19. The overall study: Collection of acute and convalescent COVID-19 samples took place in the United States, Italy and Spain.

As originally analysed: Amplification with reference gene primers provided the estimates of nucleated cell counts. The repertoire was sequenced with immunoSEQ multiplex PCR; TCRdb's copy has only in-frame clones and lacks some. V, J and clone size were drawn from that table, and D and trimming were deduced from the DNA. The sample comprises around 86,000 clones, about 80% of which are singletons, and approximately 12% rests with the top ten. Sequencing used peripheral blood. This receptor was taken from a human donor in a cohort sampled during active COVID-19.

CDR3 DNA: TGTGCCAGTAGTACCAGCGTCGTAGGCACTGAAGCTTTCTTT. Translation: CASSTSVVGTEAFF. The chain links TRBV19 to TRBJ1-1, with no clear D. Trimming removed 4 bases from V and 4 bases from J, with 13 bases in between. The CDR3 length is 14 residues. Germline V CDR1 and CDR2: LNHDA, SQIVND (reference sequence).